What follows are 4 T cell receptor beta chains derived from one specimen sequenced in a study of cytomegalovirus exposure and HLA in healthy donors. It was with 60 Vbeta and 13 Jbeta primers that the PCR ran. Libraries were prepared by immunoSEQ multiplex PCR; TCRdb keeps only in-frame clonotypes and omits some of them. The sample includes 150,000 to 200,000 clones, less than 90% seen only once; the top ten take around 0.21%. Source material: PBMCs. These receptors were collected from a girl under three years old in good health and CMV-seronegative.

The genes are TRBV6-5 and TRBJ1-2, with no clear D. Germline V gives CDR1 MNHEY, CDR2 SVGAGI. CDR3 length equals 14 residues. V dropped 0 bases and J dropped 1 base, with 6 bases sitting between them. CDR3 sequence reads: CASSYSAVNYGYTF. The CDR3 DNA is TGTGCCAGCAGTTACTCTGCGGTTAACTATGGCTACACCTTC.

This clone is a singleton in its sample. The V call is TRBV27, the J call TRBJ2-5; 11 nucleotides agree with TRBD2. The germline V gene has CDR1 MNHEY and CDR2 SMNVEV (reference sequence). Losses at the gene ends were 0 bases for V and 5 bases for J; bases not matched to a gene: 14. CDR3 length: 19 amino acids. The CDR3 region is CASSLSGTSGLRGKETQYF. CDR3 nucleotides: TGTGCCAGCAGTTTATCCGGGACTAGCGGACTCCGGGGTAAGGAGACCCAGTACTTC.

In this sample, this clone turned up a few times. The rearrangement uses TRBV19 and TRBJ2-4, with 7 bases that match TRBD2. The CDR3 covers 16 residues. V dropped 1 base and J dropped 3; count of bases not matched to a gene: 6. CDR1 is LNHDA and CDR2 is SQIVND in the germline V gene (reference sequence). The CDR3 spells CASSIGRREYKNIQYF. The DNA for the CDR3 is TGTGCCAGTAGTATAGGGCGGCGGGAGTACAAAAACATTCAGTACTTC. The entire variable domain, with the rest obtained from reference TRBV19 and TRBJ2-4, is as follows: DGGITQSPKYLFRKEGQNVTLSCEQNLNHDAMYWYRQDPGQGLRLIYYSQIVNDFQKGDIAEGYSVSREKKESFPLTVTSAQKNPTAFYLCASSIGRREYKNIQYFGAGTRLSVL.

This chain joins TRBV11-1 and TRBJ2-3, with 9 nucleotides matching TRBD2. Germline V gene data show CDR1 as SGHAT and CDR2 as FQDESV (reference sequence). The trim removed 1 base at V and 2 bases at J, leaving 7 bases unmatched. This CDR3 region has 17 residues. CDR3 coding DNA: TGTGCCAGCAGCTTAGGACCGACTAGCGGAGTCACAGATACGCAGTATTTT. It codes for CASSLGPTSGVTDTQYF.